The present T cell receptor beta chain was sequenced within a study of T cell responses to AZD1222 COVID-19 vaccine. Sequencing was performed with immunoSEQ multiplex PCR; in TCRdb, only in-frame clones are kept and a portion is missing. The table includes 80,000 to 100,000 clones, 70% to 90% detected once. A note on this clone: A junction end diverges from the germline sequence, so it may reflect a read error.

The CDR3 is 18 amino acids. Germline CDR1 is SSHAT and CDR2 is FNYEAQ (reference sequence). The sequencing here drew on peripheral blood, taken on day 0 of AZD1222 vaccination. The receptor comes from an adult in good health. This chain joins TRBV7-7 and TRBJ2-5; D perhaps matches TRBD2 (6 bases). The CDR3, as DNA: TGTGCTAGCAGCCGATCCCGGGGCGCGGGGCCGAGTCAAGAGACCCAGTACTTC. Translation gives CASSRSRGAGPSQETQYF.